This is a list of T cell receptor beta chains from one sample in a study of blood T cell repertoires in COVID-19. Repertoires were generated with immunoSEQ multiplex PCR, while TCRdb's copy carries only in-frame clones and drops some. The sample has roughly 170,000 clones; 74% are singletons. The specimen was peripheral blood. These receptor sequences come from an elderly woman with acute or convalescent COVID-19. Each CDR3 is given with its conserved first and last residue. The order of the fields is J gene, V gene, D gene, clone size, CDR3 protein, CDR3 DNA. D genes are given only for firm matches. Clone size appears in some rows only: once, few, many, or a class for an expanded clone.

j_call: TRBJ1-4
v_call: TRBV5-8
d_call: -
clone_size: once
cdr3_aa: CASSRTLDRINEKLFF
cdr3_nt: TGTGCCAGCAGCCGGACTTTAGACAGGATTAATGAAAAACTGTTTTTT

j_call: TRBJ1-1
v_call: TRBV21-1
d_call: -
clone_size: once
cdr3_aa: CASSQDRHTMNTEAFF
cdr3_nt: TGTGCCAGCAGTCAGGACAGGCACACCATGAACACTGAAGCTTTCTTT

j_call: TRBJ1-2
v_call: TRBV6-2/TRBV6-3
d_call: -
clone_size: -
cdr3_aa: CASSYDRGIGSDGYTF
cdr3_nt: TGTGCCAGCAGTTACGATAGGGGAATCGGTTCGGATGGCTACACCTTC

j_call: TRBJ2-4
v_call: TRBV7-9
d_call: -
clone_size: many
cdr3_aa: CASSLLGSGSGSIQYF
cdr3_nt: TGTGCCAGCAGCCTCCTGGGTTCCGGGTCTGGAAGCATTCAGTACTTC

j_call: TRBJ2-7
v_call: TRBV7-3
d_call: -
clone_size: -
cdr3_aa: CASSEAAYERQYF
cdr3_nt: TGTGCCAGCAGTGAGGCAGCCTACGAGCGGCAGTACTTC

j_call: TRBJ2-5
v_call: TRBV20-1
d_call: -
clone_size: few
cdr3_aa: CSLQGKETQYF
cdr3_nt: TGCAGTCTCCAGGGGAAAGAGACCCAGTACTTC

j_call: TRBJ2-7
v_call: TRBV28
d_call: -
clone_size: -
cdr3_aa: CASLSWGPAGEQYF
cdr3_nt: TGTGCCAGCCTCTCGTGGGGCCCCGCCGGGGAGCAGTACTTC

j_call: TRBJ2-1
v_call: TRBV24-1
d_call: TRBD2
clone_size: -
cdr3_aa: CATRGTSGFGSYNEQFF
cdr3_nt: TGTGCCACCAGAGGGACTAGCGGCTTTGGCTCCTACAATGAGCAGTTCTTC

j_call: TRBJ2-3
v_call: TRBV29-1
d_call: -
clone_size: -
cdr3_aa: CSAAMSRDTQYF
cdr3_nt: TGCAGCGCTGCAATGAGCCGGGATACGCAGTATTTT

j_call: TRBJ2-3
v_call: TRBV28
d_call: TRBD2
clone_size: -
cdr3_aa: CASSPSSGPQDTQYF
cdr3_nt: TGTGCCAGCAGTCCTTCTAGCGGCCCCCAAGATACGCAGTATTTT

j_call: TRBJ2-2
v_call: TRBV7-2
d_call: -
clone_size: -
cdr3_aa: CASSLDGSARELFF
cdr3_nt: TGTGCCAGCAGCTTAGACGGTAGCGCCAGGGAGCTGTTTTTT

j_call: TRBJ1-6
v_call: TRBV5-5
d_call: -
clone_size: -
cdr3_aa: CASADSHNSPLHF
cdr3_nt: TGTGCCAGCGCGGACAGCCATAATTCACCCCTCCACTTT

j_call: TRBJ1-6
v_call: TRBV4-1
d_call: -
clone_size: -
cdr3_aa: CASSLMRSSYNSPLHF
cdr3_nt: TGCGCCAGCAGTCTAATGAGGAGCTCCTATAATTCACCCCTCCACTTT

j_call: TRBJ1-1
v_call: TRBV3-1/TRBV3-2
d_call: TRBD1
clone_size: -
cdr3_aa: CASSQGQTGGAAFF
cdr3_nt: TGTGCCAGCAGCCAAGGACAAACAGGGGGCGCCGCTTTCTTT

j_call: TRBJ2-1
v_call: TRBV21-1
d_call: -
clone_size: -
cdr3_aa: CASSKSPRGWRYNEQFF
cdr3_nt: TGTGCCAGCAGCAAATCCCCTCGAGGCTGGAGATACAATGAGCAGTTCTTC

j_call: TRBJ2-7
v_call: TRBV7-2
d_call: -
clone_size: -
cdr3_aa: CASSLGLEGYEQYF
cdr3_nt: TGTGCCAGCAGCTTAGGGCTCGAGGGCTACGAGCAGTACTTC

j_call: TRBJ1-1
v_call: TRBV10-3
d_call: -
clone_size: -
cdr3_aa: CAISRNLGGNTEAFF
cdr3_nt: TGTGCCATCAGCCGTAACTTAGGGGGGAACACTGAAGCTTTCTTT

j_call: TRBJ1-1
v_call: TRBV7-9
d_call: -
clone_size: -
cdr3_aa: CASKDWTNTEAFF
cdr3_nt: TGTGCCAGCAAGGACTGGACGAACACTGAAGCTTTCTTT

j_call: TRBJ1-6
v_call: TRBV27
d_call: -
clone_size: few
cdr3_aa: CASSLSGGILSYNSPLHF
cdr3_nt: TGTGCCAGCAGTTTATCCGGGGGAATCCTCTCCTATAATTCACCCCTCCACTTT

j_call: TRBJ1-5
v_call: TRBV29-1
d_call: -
clone_size: -
cdr3_aa: CSVAGGMGTQHF
cdr3_nt: TGCAGCGTTGCGGGGGGAATGGGGACCCAGCATTTT

j_call: TRBJ2-3
v_call: TRBV7-6
d_call: TRBD2
clone_size: many
cdr3_aa: CASSVTSGSQDTQYF
cdr3_nt: TGTGCCAGCAGCGTCACTAGCGGTTCACAGGATACGCAGTATTTT

j_call: TRBJ2-3
v_call: TRBV5-4
d_call: -
clone_size: -
cdr3_aa: CASSPGAGSTDTQYF
cdr3_nt: TGTGCCAGCAGCCCTGGGGCGGGGAGCACAGATACGCAGTATTTT

j_call: TRBJ1-4
v_call: TRBV30
d_call: -
clone_size: -
cdr3_aa: CAWSPAGVTNEKLFF
cdr3_nt: TGTGCCTGGAGCCCGGCCGGGGTCACTAATGAAAAACTGTTTTTT

j_call: TRBJ2-3
v_call: TRBV6-6
d_call: -
clone_size: -
cdr3_aa: CASRLDADTQYF
cdr3_nt: TGTGCCAGCAGACTCGATGCAGATACGCAGTATTTT

j_call: TRBJ1-2
v_call: TRBV6-6
d_call: -
clone_size: -
cdr3_aa: CASSYRTIYASGYTF
cdr3_nt: TGTGCCAGCAGTTACCGGACAATTTACGCCTCTGGCTACACCTTC

j_call: TRBJ1-2
v_call: TRBV18
d_call: TRBD1
clone_size: -
cdr3_aa: CASSLGTGRFGYTF
cdr3_nt: TGTGCCAGCTCACTCGGGACAGGACGTTTTGGCTACACCTTC

j_call: TRBJ2-1
v_call: TRBV28
d_call: TRBD2
clone_size: few
cdr3_aa: CASSSLVGGLGYNEQFF
cdr3_nt: TGTGCCAGCAGTTCCCTCGTGGGAGGGTTGGGATACAATGAGCAGTTCTTC

j_call: TRBJ2-2
v_call: TRBV5-1
d_call: TRBD1
clone_size: -
cdr3_aa: CASSLQGPGFTGELFF
cdr3_nt: TGCGCCAGCAGCCTACAGGGGCCGGGGTTCACCGGGGAGCTGTTTTTT

j_call: TRBJ1-2
v_call: TRBV12-3/TRBV12-4
d_call: -
clone_size: -
cdr3_aa: CASSFGQGYTF
cdr3_nt: TGTGCCAGCAGTTTTGGGCAAGGCTACACCTTC

j_call: TRBJ2-2
v_call: TRBV5-6
d_call: TRBD2
clone_size: -
cdr3_aa: CASSLTLAGGFTGELFF
cdr3_nt: TGTGCCAGCAGCCTAACCCTAGCGGGAGGGTTCACCGGGGAGCTGTTTTTT

j_call: TRBJ1-6
v_call: TRBV5-1
d_call: TRBD1
clone_size: -
cdr3_aa: CASSSGLGQGDSPLHF
cdr3_nt: TGCGCCAGCAGCTCCGGTCTGGGACAGGGCGATTCACCCCTCCACTTT

j_call: TRBJ1-2
v_call: TRBV6-6
d_call: -
clone_size: -
cdr3_aa: CASGSNYGYTF
cdr3_nt: TGTGCCAGCGGTTCGAACTATGGCTACACCTTC

j_call: TRBJ2-1
v_call: TRBV6-2/TRBV6-3
d_call: -
clone_size: -
cdr3_aa: CASSLIPGISSYNEQFF
cdr3_nt: TGTGCCAGCAGTTTAATCCCAGGGATCAGCTCCTACAATGAGCAGTTCTTC

j_call: TRBJ2-2
v_call: TRBV6-2/TRBV6-3
d_call: -
clone_size: -
cdr3_aa: CASSRDGVTGELFF
cdr3_nt: TGTGCCAGCAGTAGAGACGGGGTCACCGGGGAGCTGTTTTTT

j_call: TRBJ2-5
v_call: TRBV30
d_call: TRBD2
clone_size: -
cdr3_aa: CAWSPLAGGETQYF
cdr3_nt: TGTGCCTGGAGCCCCCTAGCGGGAGGGGAGACCCAGTACTTC

j_call: TRBJ1-1
v_call: TRBV2
d_call: -
clone_size: -
cdr3_aa: CASRLRQDTEAFF
cdr3_nt: TGTGCCAGCAGGCTAAGACAGGACACTGAAGCTTTCTTT

j_call: TRBJ1-2
v_call: TRBV29-1
d_call: -
clone_size: -
cdr3_aa: CSVVPGGYTF
cdr3_nt: TGCAGCGTTGTGCCGGGTGGCTACACCTTC

j_call: TRBJ2-3
v_call: TRBV3-1/TRBV3-2
d_call: -
clone_size: -
cdr3_aa: CASSQDQGSSTDTQYF
cdr3_nt: TGTGCCAGCAGCCAAGACCAGGGATCTAGCACAGATACGCAGTATTTT

j_call: TRBJ1-2
v_call: TRBV27
d_call: TRBD1
clone_size: few
cdr3_aa: CASSEAGTDSRTF
cdr3_nt: TGTGCCAGCAGTGAAGCCGGGACAGACTCTAGGACCTTC

j_call: TRBJ2-2
v_call: TRBV10-1
d_call: -
clone_size: -
cdr3_aa: CASSDFRVTGELFF
cdr3_nt: TGCGCCAGCAGTGATTTCAGGGTTACCGGGGAGCTGTTTTTT

j_call: TRBJ1-5
v_call: TRBV29-1
d_call: -
clone_size: -
cdr3_aa: CSVRTGSNQPQHF
cdr3_nt: TGCAGCGTTAGAACAGGTAGCAATCAGCCCCAGCATTTT

j_call: TRBJ2-3
v_call: TRBV6-2/TRBV6-3
d_call: -
clone_size: -
cdr3_aa: CASSRGGATDTQYF
cdr3_nt: TGTGCCAGCAGCCGAGGGGGGGCGACAGATACGCAGTATTTT

j_call: TRBJ2-1
v_call: TRBV28
d_call: TRBD1
clone_size: once
cdr3_aa: CASSSIGQGYNEQFF
cdr3_nt: TGTGCCAGCAGTTCCATCGGACAGGGGTACAATGAGCAGTTCTTC

j_call: TRBJ2-7
v_call: TRBV3-1/TRBV3-2
d_call: TRBD2
clone_size: -
cdr3_aa: CASSHQLGGSSYEQYF
cdr3_nt: TGTGCCAGCAGCCACCAGCTTGGCGGGAGCTCCTACGAGCAGTACTTC

j_call: TRBJ1-1
v_call: TRBV30
d_call: TRBD1
clone_size: -
cdr3_aa: CAWEGQLNTEAFF
cdr3_nt: TGTGCCTGGGAGGGACAGTTGAACACTGAAGCTTTCTTT

j_call: TRBJ2-5
v_call: TRBV12-3/TRBV12-4
d_call: -
clone_size: -
cdr3_aa: CASSPDYQETQYF
cdr3_nt: TGTGCCAGCAGCCCGGACTACCAAGAGACCCAGTACTTC

j_call: TRBJ2-7
v_call: TRBV5-4
d_call: TRBD1
clone_size: once
cdr3_aa: CASSSTGTYEQYF
cdr3_nt: TGTGCCAGCAGCTCGACAGGGACCTACGAGCAGTACTTC

j_call: TRBJ2-7
v_call: TRBV10-2
d_call: TRBD1
clone_size: -
cdr3_aa: CASSESGTGVENEQYF
cdr3_nt: TGCGCCAGCAGTGAGTCAGGGACAGGGGTTGAGAACGAGCAGTACTTC

j_call: TRBJ1-2
v_call: TRBV5-4
d_call: -
clone_size: -
cdr3_aa: CASSFSQGGGYTF
cdr3_nt: TGTGCCAGCAGCTTTAGTCAGGGCGGCGGCTACACCTTC

j_call: TRBJ2-7
v_call: TRBV5-5
d_call: TRBD1
clone_size: -
cdr3_aa: CASRSGQDASYEQYF
cdr3_nt: TGTGCCAGCAGATCAGGACAGGACGCTTCCTACGAGCAGTACTTC

j_call: TRBJ1-5
v_call: TRBV2
d_call: TRBD1
clone_size: once
cdr3_aa: CASNPGTGGESNQPQHF
cdr3_nt: TGTGCCAGCAACCCAGGGACAGGGGGCGAGAGCAATCAGCCCCAGCATTTT

j_call: TRBJ1-2
v_call: TRBV7-6
d_call: -
clone_size: -
cdr3_aa: CASSPHPQGSNYGYTF
cdr3_nt: TGTGCCAGCAGCCCCCACCCTCAGGGTTCTAACTATGGCTACACCTTC

j_call: TRBJ1-4
v_call: TRBV6-6
d_call: TRBD1
clone_size: -
cdr3_aa: CASSPGQRSGNEKLFF
cdr3_nt: TGTGCCAGCAGCCCGGGACAGCGCTCCGGTAATGAAAAACTGTTTTTT

j_call: TRBJ2-2
v_call: TRBV7-9
d_call: TRBD1
clone_size: few
cdr3_aa: CASAVTGAGELFF
cdr3_nt: TGTGCCAGCGCCGTAACAGGGGCCGGGGAGCTGTTTTTT

j_call: TRBJ2-1
v_call: TRBV10-3
d_call: TRBD1
clone_size: -
cdr3_aa: CAISGTGTGIYNEQFF
cdr3_nt: TGTGCCATCAGCGGCACCGGGACAGGGATCTACAATGAGCAGTTCTTC